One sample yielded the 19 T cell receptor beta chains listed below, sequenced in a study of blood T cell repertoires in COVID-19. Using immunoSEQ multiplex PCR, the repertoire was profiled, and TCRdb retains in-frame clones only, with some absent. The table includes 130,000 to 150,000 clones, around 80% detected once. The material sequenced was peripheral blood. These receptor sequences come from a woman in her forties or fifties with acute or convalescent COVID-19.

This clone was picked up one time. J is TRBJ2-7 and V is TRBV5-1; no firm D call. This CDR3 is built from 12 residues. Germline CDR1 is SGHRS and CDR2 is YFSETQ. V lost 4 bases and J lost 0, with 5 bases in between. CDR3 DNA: TGCGCCAGCAGCGGCAGCTCCTACGAGCAGTACTTC. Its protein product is CASSGSSYEQYF.

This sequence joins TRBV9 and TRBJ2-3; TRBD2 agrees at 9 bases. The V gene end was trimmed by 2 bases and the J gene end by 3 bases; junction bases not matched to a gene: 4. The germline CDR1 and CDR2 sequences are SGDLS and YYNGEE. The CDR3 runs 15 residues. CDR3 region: CASSVSSGETDTQYF. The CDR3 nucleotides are TGTGCCAGCAGCGTCTCTAGCGGGGAAACAGATACGCAGTATTTT.

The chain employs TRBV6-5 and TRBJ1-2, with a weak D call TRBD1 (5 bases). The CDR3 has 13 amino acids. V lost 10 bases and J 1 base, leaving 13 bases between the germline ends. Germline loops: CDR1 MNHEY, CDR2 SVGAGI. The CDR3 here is CATLGGNNYGYTF. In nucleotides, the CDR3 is TGTGCCACTCTCGGGGGGAATAACTATGGCTACACCTTC.

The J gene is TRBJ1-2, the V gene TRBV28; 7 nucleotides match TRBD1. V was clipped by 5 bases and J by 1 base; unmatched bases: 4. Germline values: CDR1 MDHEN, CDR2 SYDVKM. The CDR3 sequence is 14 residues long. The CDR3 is CASSTPGGNYGYTF. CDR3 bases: TGTGCCAGCAGTACCCCAGGGGGTAACTATGGCTACACCTTC.

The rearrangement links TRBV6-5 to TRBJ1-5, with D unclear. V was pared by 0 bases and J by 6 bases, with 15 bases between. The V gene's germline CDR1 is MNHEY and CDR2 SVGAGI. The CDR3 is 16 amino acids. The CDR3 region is CASSYSYRSVGQPQHF. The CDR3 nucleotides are TGTGCCAGCAGTTACTCTTACCGATCCGTCGGTCAGCCCCAGCATTTT.

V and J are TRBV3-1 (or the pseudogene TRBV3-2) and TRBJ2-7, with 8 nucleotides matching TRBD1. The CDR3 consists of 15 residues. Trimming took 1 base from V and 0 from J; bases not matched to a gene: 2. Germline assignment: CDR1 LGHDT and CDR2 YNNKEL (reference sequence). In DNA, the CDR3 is TGTGCCAGCAGCCAAGGACAGGGGAGCTCCTACGAGCAGTACTTC. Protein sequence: CASSQGQGSSYEQYF.

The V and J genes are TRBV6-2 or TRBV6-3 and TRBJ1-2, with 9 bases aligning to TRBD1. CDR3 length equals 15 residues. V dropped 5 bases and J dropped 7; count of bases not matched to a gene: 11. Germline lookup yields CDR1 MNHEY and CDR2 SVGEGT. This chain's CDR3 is CASSPRQGDRSGYTF. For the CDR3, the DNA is TGTGCCAGCAGTCCCCGACAGGGGGATCGTAGTGGCTACACCTTC.

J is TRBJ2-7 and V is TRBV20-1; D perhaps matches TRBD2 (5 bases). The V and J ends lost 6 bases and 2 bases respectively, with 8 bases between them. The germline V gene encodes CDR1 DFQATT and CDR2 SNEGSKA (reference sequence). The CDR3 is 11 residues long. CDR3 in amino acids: CSASGPYEQYF. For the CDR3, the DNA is TGCAGTGCCAGCGGCCCCTACGAGCAGTACTTC.

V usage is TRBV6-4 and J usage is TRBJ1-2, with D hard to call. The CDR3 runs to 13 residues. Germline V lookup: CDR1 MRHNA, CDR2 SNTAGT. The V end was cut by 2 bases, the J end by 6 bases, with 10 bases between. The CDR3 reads CASSDDRENGYTF. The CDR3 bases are TGTGCCAGCAGTGACGATCGAGAAAATGGCTACACCTTC.

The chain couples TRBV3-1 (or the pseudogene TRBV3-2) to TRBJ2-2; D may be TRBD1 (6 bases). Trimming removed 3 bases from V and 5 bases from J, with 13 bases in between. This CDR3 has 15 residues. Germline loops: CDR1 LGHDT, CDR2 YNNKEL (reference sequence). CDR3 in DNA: TGTGCCAGCAGCCAGACAGGTAGTTGGACCGGGGAGCTGTTTTTT. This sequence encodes CASSQTGSWTGELFF.

CDR3 sequence (DNA): TGCGCCAGCAGCTTACAGGGGCTGGGACAGCCCCAGCATTTT. This gives the protein CASSLQGLGQPQHF. The rearrangement joins TRBV5-1 to TRBJ1-5; TRBD1 agrees at 7 bases. There are 14 residues in the CDR3. Trimming cost V 2 bases and J 7 bases; bases outside gene matches: 6. Looked up from germline, CDR1 is SGHRS and CDR2 is YFSETQ.

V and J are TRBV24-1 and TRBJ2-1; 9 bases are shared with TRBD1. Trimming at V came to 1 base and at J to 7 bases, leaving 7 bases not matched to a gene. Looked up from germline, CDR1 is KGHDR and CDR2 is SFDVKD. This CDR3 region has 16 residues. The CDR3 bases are TGTGCCACCAGTGATTTAGGGACAGGGATCGGGAATGAGCAGTTCTTC. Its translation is CATSDLGTGIGNEQFF.

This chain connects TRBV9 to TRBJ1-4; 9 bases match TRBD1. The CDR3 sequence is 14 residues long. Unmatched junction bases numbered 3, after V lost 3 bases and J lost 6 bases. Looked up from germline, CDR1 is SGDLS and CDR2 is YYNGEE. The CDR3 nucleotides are TGTGCCAGCAGCGCTGGGACAGGGTATGAAAAACTGTTTTTT. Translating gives CASSAGTGYEKLFF.

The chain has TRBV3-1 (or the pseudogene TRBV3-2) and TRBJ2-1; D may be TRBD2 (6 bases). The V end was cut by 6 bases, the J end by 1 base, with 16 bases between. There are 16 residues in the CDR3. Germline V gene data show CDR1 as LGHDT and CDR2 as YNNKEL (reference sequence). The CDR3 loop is CASSPDISGSYNEQFF. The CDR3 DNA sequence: TGTGCCAGCAGTCCTGACATTAGCGGATCCTACAATGAGCAGTTCTTC.

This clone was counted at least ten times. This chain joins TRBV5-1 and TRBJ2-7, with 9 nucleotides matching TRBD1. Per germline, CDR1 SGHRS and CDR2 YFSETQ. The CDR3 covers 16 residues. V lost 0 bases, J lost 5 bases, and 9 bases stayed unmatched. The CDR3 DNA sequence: TGCGCCAGCAGCTTGGCTGGGACAGGGCTGAACCACGAGCAGTACTTC. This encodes CASSLAGTGLNHEQYF.

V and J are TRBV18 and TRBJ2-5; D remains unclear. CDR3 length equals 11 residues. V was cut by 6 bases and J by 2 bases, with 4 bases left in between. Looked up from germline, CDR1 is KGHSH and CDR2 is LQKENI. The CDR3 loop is CASSMQETQYF. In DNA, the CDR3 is TGTGCCAGCTCTATGCAAGAGACCCAGTACTTC.

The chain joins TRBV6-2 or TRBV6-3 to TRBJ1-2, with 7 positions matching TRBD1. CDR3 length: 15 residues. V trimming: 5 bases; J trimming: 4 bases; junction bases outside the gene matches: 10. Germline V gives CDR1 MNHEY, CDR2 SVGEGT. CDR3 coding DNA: TGTGCCAGCAGTCCCACAGGGGCGATTAGCTATGGCTACACCTTC. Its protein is CASSPTGAISYGYTF.

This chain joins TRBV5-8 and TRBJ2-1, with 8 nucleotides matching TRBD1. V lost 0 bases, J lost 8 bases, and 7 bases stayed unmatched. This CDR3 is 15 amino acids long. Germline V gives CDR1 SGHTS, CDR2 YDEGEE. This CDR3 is CASSLDRGRIYEQFF. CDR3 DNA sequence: TGTGCCAGCAGCTTGGACAGGGGGAGGATTTATGAGCAGTTCTTC.

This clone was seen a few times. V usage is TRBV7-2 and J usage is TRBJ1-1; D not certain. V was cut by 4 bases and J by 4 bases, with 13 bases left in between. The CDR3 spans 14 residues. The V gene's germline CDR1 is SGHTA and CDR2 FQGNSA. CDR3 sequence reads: CASSSRLKSTEAFF. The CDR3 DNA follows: TGTGCCAGCAGCTCCAGACTGAAAAGCACTGAAGCTTTCTTT.